The 17 T cell receptor beta chains listed next were all sequenced from one sample in a study of blood T cell repertoires in COVID-19. Method: immunoSEQ multiplex PCR; TCRdb's copy keeps in-frame clones and lacks some. The table includes 150,000 or so clones, almost 90% detected once. Specimen: peripheral blood. All receptors come from a woman in her sixties or seventies with acute or convalescent COVID-19.

The chain carries TRBV28 and TRBJ1-1, with a tentative D call TRBD1 (5 bases). Deletions cut 7 bases from V and 4 bases from J, with 19 bases between. The CDR3 runs to 15 residues. Germline V gene lookup returns CDR1 MDHEN and CDR2 SYDVKM. As DNA, the CDR3 is TGTGCCAGCACTCCGGGGGGTCAGGGTGGCACTGAAGCTTTCTTT. This encodes CASTPGGQGGTEAFF.

Points on this clone: A junction end diverges from the germline sequence, so it may reflect a read error. V is TRBV11-2 and J is TRBJ1-3; the D is unclear. The V gene's germline CDR1 is SGHAT and CDR2 FQNNGV. The CDR3 runs to 16 residues. The chain's CDR3 is CASSLEGFLSGNTMYF. The CDR3 region has the DNA TGTGCCAGCAGCTTAGAGGGCTTTCTTTCTGGAAACACCATGTATTTT. The variable domain in full, completed from reference TRBV11-2 and TRBJ1-3, reads EAGVAQSPRYKIIEKRQSVAFWCNPISGHATLYWYQQILGQGPKLLIQFQNNGVVDDSQLPKDRFSAERLKGVDSTLKIQPAKLEDSAVYLCASSLEGFLSGNTMYFGEGSWLTVV.

The chain joins TRBV2 to TRBJ2-5, with 7 positions matching TRBD1. There are 13 residues in the CDR3. Germline-derived CDR1 and CDR2 are SNHLY and FYNNEI. V was pared by 5 bases and J by 2 bases, with 2 bases of the junction left unmatched. The CDR3 coding sequence is TGTGCCAGCAGTATGACAGGGCAAGAGACCCAGTACTTC. Its translation: CASSMTGQETQYF.

In its sample, this clone was seen a few times. The chain joins TRBV24-1 to TRBJ1-2; tentatively, D is TRBD1 (5 bases). Trimming shortened V by 5 bases and J by 8 bases, and 11 bases separated the two germline ends. Germline lookup yields CDR1 KGHDR and CDR2 SFDVKD. This CDR3 has 12 amino acids. CDR3 sequence reads: CATSAMGLGYTF. The CDR3 region has the DNA TGTGCCACCAGTGCTATGGGGCTGGGCTACACCTTC.

The chain has TRBV10-3 and TRBJ1-5, with D perhaps matching TRBD1 (6 bases). The CDR3 loop spans 15 amino acids. Deletions cut 2 bases from V and 3 bases from J, with 11 bases between. Germline values: CDR1 ENHRY, CDR2 SYGVKD. The CDR3 DNA is TGTGCCATCAGTGAGACAGGGCCATACAATCAGCCCCAGCATTTT. Translated: CAISETGPYNQPQHF.

This clone was observed a single time. The rearrangement joins TRBV7-2 to TRBJ2-7, with D perhaps matching TRBD2 (5 bases). Germline CDR1 reads SGHTA; CDR2 reads FQGNSA. CDR3 length equals 14 residues. Trimming removed 4 bases at V and 7 bases at J, with 17 bases between. CDR3 sequence (DNA): TGTGCCAGCAGCTCCCCAGGACTCCATGGGGAGCAGTACTTC. Its translation is CASSSPGLHGEQYF.

This chain connects TRBV27 to TRBJ1-2, with a tentative D call TRBD1 (5 bases). V lost 3 bases and J lost 7, with 15 bases in between. The germline CDR1 and CDR2 sequences are MNHEY and SMNVEV (reference sequence). The CDR3 is 14 amino acids. CDR3 DNA: TGTGCCAGCAGTTTCCAATTCAGGGTCGGTGGCTACACCTTC. Residues: CASSFQFRVGGYTF.

This chain connects TRBV27 to TRBJ2-1; 9 bases fit TRBD1. With 6 bases clipped from V and 4 bases from J, the junction kept 10 bases outside the gene matches. The CDR3 is 16 residues long. Germline-derived CDR1 and CDR2 are MNHEY and SMNVEV (reference sequence). In nucleotides, the CDR3 is TGTGCCAGCAGCTTTCCTACCGGGACAGGGTACAATGAGCAGTTCTTC. Its protein is CASSFPTGTGYNEQFF.

J is TRBJ1-3 and V is TRBV18; D is unclear. CDR1 is KGHSH and CDR2 is LQKENI in the germline V gene. V lost 3 bases and J lost 0, with 15 bases in between. CDR3 size: 17 residues. The CDR3 DNA reads as TGTGCCAGCTCACCGTTCCAGGTTGGCCCCTCTGGAAACACCATATATTTT. Its translation is CASSPFQVGPSGNTIYF.

This clone was counted a few times. The J gene is TRBJ2-7, the V gene TRBV5-8; 11 bases line up with TRBD1. Unmatched junction bases numbered 7, after V lost 4 bases and J lost 4 bases. There are 15 residues in the CDR3. Germline V gene data show CDR1 as SGHTS and CDR2 as YDEGEE. CDR3 region: CASSLSGQGAYEQYF. The CDR3 bases are TGTGCCAGCAGCCTTTCAGGACAGGGGGCTTACGAGCAGTACTTC.

The V and J genes are TRBV3-1 (or the pseudogene TRBV3-2) and TRBJ2-3; D possibly corresponds to TRBD1 (5 bases). Trimming pared 0 bases from V and 4 bases from J, leaving 17 bases between. Germline values: CDR1 LGHDT, CDR2 YNNKEL (reference sequence). This CDR3 is 17 amino acids long. The CDR3 bases are TGTGCCAGCAGCCAAGACCCAGGGATCAGTTCGGCAGATACGCAGTATTTT. This gives the protein CASSQDPGISSADTQYF.

The chain recombines TRBV5-1 with TRBJ2-2; D remains unclear. The CDR3 is 15 amino acids. Trimming shortened V by 2 bases and J by 4 bases, and 12 bases separated the two germline ends. The V gene's germline CDR1 is SGHRS and CDR2 YFSETQ. The CDR3 is CASSFSLHGTGELFF. The CDR3 bases are TGCGCCAGCAGCTTTAGCCTGCACGGCACCGGGGAGCTGTTTTTT.

The chain links TRBV18 to TRBJ2-1; 7 positions agree with TRBD1. Germline V gene sequence: CDR1 KGHSH, CDR2 LQKENI. J lost 7 bases, V lost 0 bases, and 12 bases had no gene match. The CDR3 runs 17 residues. This chain's CDR3 is CASSPPLEGAYGNEQFF. CDR3 DNA sequence: TGTGCCAGCTCACCACCCCTCGAGGGGGCCTATGGTAATGAGCAGTTCTTC.

This rearrangement joins TRBV6-2 or TRBV6-3 to TRBJ2-2; the D gene is possibly TRBD2 (5 bases). The germline gives CDR1 MNHEY, CDR2 SVGEGT. V dropped 1 base and J dropped 3 bases, with 9 bases sitting between them. The CDR3 is made up of 15 amino acids. For the CDR3, the DNA is TGTGCCAGCAGTTACTTCGGGGTCGACACCGGGGAGCTGTTTTTT. It specifies CASSYFGVDTGELFF.

The genes are TRBV7-2 and TRBJ2-5; the match to TRBD2 covers 9 bases. Per the germline V gene, CDR1 is SGHTA and CDR2 is FQGNSA. The CDR3 is 16 residues long. J gave up 1 base and V 2 bases, and 5 bases lay outside the gene matches. This chain's CDR3 is CASSLTGSGSQETQYF. CDR3 nucleotide sequence: TGTGCCAGCAGCTTAACGGGTAGCGGGAGCCAAGAGACCCAGTACTTC.

This sequence joins TRBV7-9 and TRBJ1-4; 8 bases are shared with TRBD1. CDR3 size: 16 residues. Germline V gene lookup returns CDR1 SEHNR and CDR2 FQNEAQ (reference sequence). V trimming: 5 bases; J trimming: 8 bases; junction bases outside the gene matches: 13. The DNA of the CDR3 is TGTGCCAGCAGCCCGCGGATGCAGGGGGCGGGGGAAAAACTGTTTTTT. This codes for CASSPRMQGAGEKLFF.

The V gene is TRBV7-3, the J gene TRBJ2-1; weak D call: TRBD1 (5 bases). V was clipped by 3 bases and J by 5 bases, with 11 bases between them. The CDR3 is 14 residues long. Looked up from germline, CDR1 is SGHTA and CDR2 is FQGTGA. The CDR3 loop reads CASSFSVGDNEQFF. CDR3 nucleotide sequence: TGTGCCAGCAGCTTCTCGGTAGGGGACAATGAGCAGTTCTTC.